Listed below are T cell receptor beta chains from one sample, sequenced in a study of cytomegalovirus exposure and HLA in healthy donors. Sequenced by immunoSEQ multiplex PCR; TCRdb stores in-frame clones only, minus some. Here the sample spans 90,000 to 150,000 clones, roughly 82% being singletons. Sequencing was performed on PBMCs. The receptor set was obtained from a man aged 35 to 55 in good health and CMV-seropositive. Both conserved end residues are part of each CDR3. The order of the fields is J gene, clone size, D gene, V gene, CDR3 DNA, CDR3 protein. The D gene is left open where the match is weak. Clone size is stated in some rows and not others, as once, few, many or a class when expanded.

TRBJ2-7 . . TRBV28 TGTGCCAGCAGTTTCCCCAGATCCTACGAGCAGTACTTC CASSFPRSYEQYF
TRBJ1-4 . TRBD1 TRBV28 TGTGCGACAGGGAGTAGTCGGGGAGGACTGTTTTTT CATGSSRGGLFF
TRBJ1-1 . . TRBV6-5 TGTGCCAGCTCAGATTACCGGGGGACTGAAGCTTTCTTT CASSDYRGTEAFF
TRBJ2-7 . TRBD1 TRBV7-3 TGTGCCAGCAGCTCTGGGACAGGGCGCGAGCAGTACTTC CASSSGTGREQYF
TRBJ1-3 . . TRBV7-9 TGTGCCAGCAGTGACAGACCAGGTTCTAGCACCATATATTTT CASSDRPGSSTIYF
TRBJ1-4 . TRBD1 TRBV5-1 TGCGCCAGCAGCGGTGGACAGGACGAGAATGAAAAACTGTTTTTT CASSGGQDENEKLFF
TRBJ2-7 . TRBD1 TRBV18 TGTGCCAGCTCACAGGGACAGGGAGGGGTGGAGCAGTACTTC CASSQGQGGVEQYF
TRBJ2-3 . TRBD1 TRBV25-1 TGTGCCAGCAGTGAAAGGGACAGGGACACAGATACGCAGTATTTT CASSERDRDTDTQYF
TRBJ1-1 . . TRBV19 TGTGCCAGTAGTATAGTAGGGGGTATGGGCACTGAAGCTTTCTTT CASSIVGGMGTEAFF
TRBJ2-3 . TRBD2 TRBV5-5 TGTGCCAGCAGCCTGACTAGCGGGGGGGCAGGTACGCAGTATTTT CASSLTSGGAGTQYF
TRBJ1-1 few . TRBV4-3 TGCGCCAGCAGCCAAAAGGCGGGCTGGGGAGTAACTGAAGCTTTCTTT CASSQKAGWGVTEAFF
TRBJ1-3 . TRBD1 TRBV28 TGTGCCATTCAAGGACAGGCTGGAAACACCATATATTTT CAIQGQAGNTIYF
TRBJ1-5 . TRBD1 TRBV30 TGTGCCTGGAGCGCGGGACAGACAGATTACCCCAATCAGCCCCAGCATTTT CAWSAGQTDYPNQPQHF
TRBJ2-7 . TRBD1 TRBV7-9 TGTGCCAGCAGCTTAGTGGTGACAGGGGGTCAGTACGAGCAGTACTTC CASSLVVTGGQYEQYF
TRBJ1-5 . TRBD1 TRBV9 TGTGCCAGCAGCGGAACGGACAGGGCCGATCAGCCCCAGCATTTT CASSGTDRADQPQHF
TRBJ2-7 . TRBD1 TRBV6-1 TGTGCCAGCAGTTCCCTTACAGGGGGCCCCTACGAGCAGTACTTC CASSSLTGGPYEQYF
TRBJ2-5 . . TRBV5-4 TGTGCCAGCAGCTTGGCCCAGGGAAACCAAGAGACCCAGTACTTC CASSLAQGNQETQYF
TRBJ2-7 once TRBD2 TRBV5-4 TGTGCCAGCAGCTTGCGCGGGGGGGCCTTTTACGAGCAGTACTTC CASSLRGGAFYEQYF
TRBJ1-2 . TRBD1 TRBV10-3 TGTGCCATCACCACAGGGGATTGGGGCTACACCTTC CAITTGDWGYTF
TRBJ2-5 . . TRBV5-6 TGTGCCAGCCGCGTCCCGGGTCAAGAGACCCAGTACTTC CASRVPGQETQYF
TRBJ1-6 . . TRBV28 TGTGCCACCCACTCCGGGGGGAATTCACCCCTCCACTTT CATHSGGNSPLHF
TRBJ2-4 . . TRBV18 TGTGCCAGCTCACCATCGAAGGGGGTAGCCAAAAACATTCAGTACTTC CASSPSKGVAKNIQYF
TRBJ2-1 . . TRBV10-3 TGTGCCATCAGTGAGTCGGGTTCAGGGGTCAATGAGCAGTTCTTC CAISESGSGVNEQFF
TRBJ2-2 . TRBD1 TRBV5-1 TGCGCCAGCAGCTTCGGACAGGGGGCGCTTTACACCGGGGAGCTGTTTTTT CASSFGQGALYTGELFF
TRBJ2-3 . TRBD2 TRBV6-6 TGTGCCAGCAGTTTCGGGGCGGGGGGCACAGATACGCAGTATTTT CASSFGAGGTDTQYF
TRBJ1-2 . . TRBV5-4 TGTGCCAGCAGCTTGGGTTCGTTAAGGGGCGGCTACACCTTC CASSLGSLRGGYTF
TRBJ2-1 . TRBD2 TRBV5-4 TGTGCCAGCAGCTTCATCAAGCGGGGGAATGAGCAGTTCTTC CASSFIKRGNEQFF
TRBJ1-2 . TRBD1 TRBV19 TGTGCCAGTCGAATCAGAGGGACAGCGCGCCAGGGCTCTGGCTACACCTTC CASRIRGTARQGSGYTF
TRBJ2-7 . . TRBV7-2 TGTGCCAGCAGCTCACTGAGGATTACCTACGAGCAGTACTTC CASSSLRITYEQYF
TRBJ1-1 . . TRBV2 TGTGCCAGCATCAGGCCAGATTCGAAGAACACTGAAGCTTTCTTT CASIRPDSKNTEAFF
TRBJ1-1 few . TRBV6-5 TGTGCCAGCAGTTACTCCCCTACTGAAGCTTTCTTT CASSYSPTEAFF
TRBJ2-5 . TRBD1 TRBV2 TGTGCCAGCGCCAGGGGGCGAGTAATCGAAGGAGAGACCCAGTACTTC CASARGRVIEGETQYF
TRBJ2-5 . TRBD1 TRBV28 TGTGCCGGCAGTCGGCCCGGGACAGGGAACCAAGAGACCCAGTACTTC CAGSRPGTGNQETQYF
TRBJ2-6 few . TRBV15 TGTGCCACCAGCAGAGATTTGCAGGACATTCCCTCTGGGGCCAACGGCCTGACTTTC CATSRDLQDIPSGANGLTF
TRBJ2-7 . . TRBV15 TGTGCCACCAGCAGAGATGGAACGGTGCGGGACGAGCAGTACTTC CATSRDGTVRDEQYF
TRBJ1-4 . . TRBV14 TGTGCCAGCAGCCAAGATTTGTACAGACCTAATGAAAAACTGTTTTTT CASSQDLYRPNEKLFF
TRBJ2-7 . TRBD2 TRBV4-2 TGTGCCAGCAGCCCGACCCACGGTAGCGGGGGGGCCTACGAGCAGTACTTC CASSPTHGSGGAYEQYF
TRBJ1-5 . . TRBV19 TGTGCCAGTAGTACGCGCGGACAGAGCAGCAATCAGCCCCAGCATTTT CASSTRGQSSNQPQHF
TRBJ1-2 . . TRBV28 TGTGCCAGCACCTGGGGGGGGGCTAACTATGGCTACACCTTC CASTWGGANYGYTF
TRBJ2-7 . . TRBV21-1 TGTGCCAGCAGCAAAGCGCGGGCAACGGGAGAGCAGTACTTC CASSKARATGEQYF
TRBJ1-5 . TRBD1 TRBV7-2 TGTGCCAGCAGCTCGACAGGGGATATTAATCAGCCCCAGCATTTT CASSSTGDINQPQHF
TRBJ2-2 . TRBD1 TRBV19 TGTGCCAGTAGCCTACAGGGGATCGGGGAGCTGTTTTTT CASSLQGIGELFF
TRBJ1-2 once . TRBV27 TGTGCCAGCAGTTTAAGTCCAGGGCCCTATGGCTACACCTTC CASSLSPGPYGYTF
TRBJ2-3 . TRBD1 TRBV29-1 TGCAGCGCCACCCTTAGGGACAGGGGCACAGATACGCAGTATTTT CSATLRDRGTDTQYF
TRBJ2-7 once TRBD2 TRBV27 TGTGCCAGCAGTTTACAAGGGACTAGAAGCGAGCAGTACTTC CASSLQGTRSEQYF
TRBJ2-7 . . TRBV6-1 TGTGCCAGCAGTGCTGGTTGGGGGCGACAGTACTTC CASSAGWGRQYF
TRBJ2-5 . . TRBV7-6 TGTGCCAGCAGCACCAGGACAGTCTCCCAAGAGACCCAGTACTTC CASSTRTVSQETQYF
TRBJ1-1 . . TRBV7-8 TGTGCCAGCAGCTTCGGGCAGGGCGATGAAGCTTTCTTT CASSFGQGDEAFF
TRBJ2-5 . . TRBV5-1 TGCGCCAGCAGCTCGTCCCGGGACACTGGATACCGTAGACAAGAGACCCAGTACTTC CASSSSRDTGYRRQETQYF
TRBJ2-1 few TRBD2 TRBV27 TGTGCCAGCATTCCTCTAGCGGGGGGTTACAATGAGCAGTTCTTC CASIPLAGGYNEQFF
TRBJ2-5 . . TRBV5-4 TGTGCCAGCAGCCCACTGAGGGCGCCCGGAGAGACCCAGTACTTC CASSPLRAPGETQYF
TRBJ1-6 few TRBD1 TRBV4-1 TGCGCCAGCAGCCAAGAAAGAACAGGGGGAGGTTCACCCCTCCACTTT CASSQERTGGGSPLHF
TRBJ1-1 . TRBD1 TRBV7-2 TGTGCCAGCATGCGGTGGACAGGGGTAAACACTGAAGCTTTCTTT CASMRWTGVNTEAFF
TRBJ1-1 . TRBD1 TRBV28 TGTGCCAGCAGTCGGTCCGGGACAGGGGGCACTGAAGCTTTCTTT CASSRSGTGGTEAFF
TRBJ2-5 once TRBD2 TRBV10-1 TGCGCCACCACCCGGGAGGACGGGGAGACCCAGTACTTC CATTREDGETQYF
TRBJ2-2 . TRBD1 TRBV27 TGTGCCAGCAAGCCTGGGACAGGGGGCGATAGTAGGAAGAACACCGGGGAGCTGTTTTTT CASKPGTGGDSRKNTGELFF